This TCR beta chain was captured in a study of blood T cell repertoires in COVID-19 (dated by TCRdb to between 2020 and 2021). Turning to the overall study: Collaborator samples came from the United States, Italy and Spain and covered acute and convalescent phases of COVID-19. Sample metadata almost always included a de-identified subject ID, COVID-19 status, age in years and sex. Deeply sampled blood TCRbeta repertoires from subjects exposed to, actively infected with, or recovered from COVID-19 were included in the dataset. The material from the prospective study consisted of cDNA or gDNA derived from T cells, B-cell-depleted T cells, or PBMCs. The repertoires were released in a freely available public database meant as a resource for research on the immune response to SARS-CoV-2. HLA class I and class II types, where available, came from metadata supplied by the sample provider rather than from assay-based typing. The samples were drawn from the first 160 participants of the ongoing ImmuneRACE study and from 1,254 subjects provided by 6 global collaborators.

The germline V gene sets CDR1 to SQVTM and CDR2 to ANQGSEA. Including cysteine and phenylalanine, the CDR3 has 13 amino acids. The sequence is cut down to CDR3 DNA, 39 bases in frame from base 1. Trimming removed 7 bases from V and 5 bases from J; the gene matches leave 11 bases unexplained. Each collaborating institution followed its own protocols to collect whole blood in K2EDTA tubes. Collaborator samples were shipped for TCRbeta analysis as frozen whole blood, isolated PBMCs, or DNA extracted from either sample type. What the research found in general, with its limitations: Clinical and demographic metadata were provided uncurated, with the amount varying by source and participant.

TCRbeta CDR3 regions were amplified from genomic DNA by means of the immunoSEQ Assay, a bias-controlled multiplex PCR. In the authors' own workflow: The number of nucleated cells in each sample was estimated from the amplification of reference gene primers within the assay. To quantify the absolute abundance of each unique TCRbeta CDR3 rearrangement, sequence reads were collapsed and filtered. For each sample, productive Simpson clonality was calculated as the square root of Simpson's diversity index over productive rearrangements. The table comes from immuneACCESS by way of TCRdb, which keeps in-frame sequences with V and J called. Part of the clones is missing from these tables; in studies checked, under half for an unresolved V gene and the rest for unknown reasons. V and J calls and clone size follow that table, whereas D and trimming were derived from the DNA. In this sample the table shows 50,000 to 75,000 clones, roughly 85% of which occur a single time. In total, the top ten clones hold more than 3% of the sample.

This clone was picked up a small number of times. Its antigen remains unidentified. No base quality values were provided; no much bigger clone lies one nucleotide off. The TCR sequence derives from a man in his 60s with acute or convalescent COVID-19. The sequenced sample was peripheral blood. This sequence uses TRBV29-1 and TRBJ2-7, and TRBD2 aligns with 7 junction nucleotides. The sequenced DNA: TGCAGCGGCTCCCCGGGGGGTATCAACGAGCAGTACTTC. It translates to CSGSPGGINEQYF.